Below, 32 T cell receptor beta chains from the same sample are listed, as sequenced in a study of cytomegalovirus exposure and HLA in healthy donors. This PCR relied on a set of 60 Vbeta primers and 13 Jbeta primers. Some clones are missing from TCRdb's copy, which holds only in-frame ones; the method was immunoSEQ multiplex PCR. The table has 95,000 to 150,000 clones, more than 55% seen once. Material for sequencing was PBMCs. The source is a young man in good health and CMV-seronegative.

This clone was detected only a few times. The CDR3 protein is CASGGQGTSNYGYTF. The CDR3 DNA is TGCGCCAGCGGGGGACAGGGGACCAGTAACTATGGCTACACCTTC. The V and J genes are TRBV5-1 and TRBJ1-2; TRBD1 matches 10 bases. This CDR3 region has 15 residues. The ends lost 7 bases at V and 1 base at J; junction bases unmatched: 7. The germline gives CDR1 SGHRS, CDR2 YFSETQ.

J is TRBJ2-7 and V is TRBV11-2, with 9 bases matching TRBD1. Unmatched junction bases numbered 8, after V lost 2 bases and J lost 6 bases. Germline V gene sequence: CDR1 SGHAT, CDR2 FQNNGV. This CDR3 is 15 amino acids long. CDR3 nucleotide sequence: TGTGCCAGCAGCTTATTGAGGGACAGGGTAAGCGAGCAGTACTTC. Protein sequence: CASSLLRDRVSEQYF.

V usage is TRBV2 and J usage is TRBJ1-2; TRBD1 is a possible D gene (5 bases). V dropped 4 bases and J dropped 8 bases, with 14 bases sitting between them. Germline assignment: CDR1 SNHLY and CDR2 FYNNEI. There are 13 residues in the CDR3. The CDR3, as DNA: TGTGCCAGCAGTGCGACAGTTGCTTGGGGCTACACCTTC. Amino acids: CASSATVAWGYTF.

The table lists this clone with a few counts. This sequence joins TRBV27 and TRBJ2-7, with D possibly TRBD1 on 5 matching bases. Trimming removed 5 bases from V and 2 bases from J, with 16 bases in between. From germline, CDR1 is MNHEY and CDR2 SMNVEV (reference sequence). The CDR3 contains 15 residues. CDR3 residues: CASSPPAGLTYEQYF. The CDR3 DNA follows: TGTGCCAGCAGTCCCCCCGCAGGGTTAACCTACGAGCAGTACTTC.

The chain carries TRBV11-2 and TRBJ2-7; weak D call: TRBD2 (5 bases). Trimming shortened V by 3 bases and J by 6 bases, and 12 bases separated the two germline ends. Germline V gene data show CDR1 as SGHAT and CDR2 as FQNNGV. This CDR3 is built from 13 residues. In DNA, the CDR3 is TGTGCCAGCAGCTTGCGTGGGAGCGGCGAGCAGTACTTC. Translation gives CASSLRGSGEQYF.

There are a few counts of this clone. The chain is built from TRBV5-3 and TRBJ2-7; a possible D gene is TRBD2 (5 bases). TRBV5-3 qualifies as an ORF whose function is uncertain. Trimming cost V 1 base and J 2 bases, with 19 bases left between them. The CDR3 sequence is 17 residues long. The DNA of the CDR3 is TGTGCCAGAAGCTTGTTCCCCGCTGCTAGCCCCACCTACGAGCAGTACTTC. Protein: CARSLFPAASPTYEQYF.

In this sample, this clone turned up a few times. The chain employs TRBV5-1 and TRBJ2-7, with a weak D call TRBD1 (6 bases). The V end lost 0 bases, the J end lost 3 bases, and 10 bases lay between the germline ends. Germline-derived CDR1 and CDR2 are SGHRS and YFSETQ. The CDR3 spans 14 residues. Here the CDR3 reads CASSLDGTNYEQYF. CDR3 nucleotides: TGCGCCAGCAGCTTGGACGGGACAAACTACGAGCAGTACTTC.

This chain connects TRBV5-1 to TRBJ2-2; tentative D call: TRBD1 (6 bases). Deletions cut 2 bases from V and 6 bases from J, with 11 bases between. Germline V gene data show CDR1 as SGHRS and CDR2 as YFSETQ. This CDR3 region has 14 residues. CDR3 in amino acids: CASSLTGTPGELFF. CDR3 DNA: TGCGCCAGCAGCTTAACCGGGACACCCGGGGAGCTGTTTTTT. Combining the CDR3 with reference TRBV5-1 and TRBJ2-2 gives the whole variable domain KAGVTQTPRYLIKTRGQQVTLSCSPISGHRSVSWYQQTPGQGLQFLFEYFSETQRNKGNFPGRFSGRQFSNSRSEMNVSTLELGDSALYLCASSLTGTPGELFFGEGSRLTVL.

The V and J genes are TRBV29-1 and TRBJ1-2, with D hard to call. The CDR3 is made up of 12 amino acids. V dropped 3 bases and J dropped 5 bases, with 10 bases sitting between them. CDR1 is SQVTM, CDR2 ANQGSEA, per germline. This chain's CDR3 is CSVERSVYGYTF. The CDR3 bases are TGCAGCGTTGAGAGGTCAGTGTATGGCTACACCTTC. The entire variable domain, with the rest obtained from reference TRBV29-1 and TRBJ1-2, is as follows: SAVISQKPSRDICQRGTSLTIQCQVDSQVTMMFWYRQQPGQSLTLIATANQGSEATYESGFVIDKFPISRPNLTFSTLTVSNMSPEDSSIYLCSVERSVYGYTFGSGTRLTVV.

V gene TRBV27 combines with J gene TRBJ2-1; 12 bases align to TRBD2. After removal of 6 bases from V and 8 bases from J, the junction contained 14 bases not matched to a gene. CDR1 and CDR2 from the germline V gene are MNHEY and SMNVEV (reference sequence). The CDR3 is 17 residues long. The CDR3 sequence is CASSWDSGLAGTHEQFF. CDR3 DNA: TGTGCCAGCAGCTGGGACTCCGGACTAGCGGGAACCCATGAGCAGTTCTTC.

V usage is TRBV7-2 and J usage is TRBJ2-5, with 14 bases identical to TRBD2. From germline, CDR1 is SGHTA and CDR2 FQGNSA. CDR3 length equals 19 residues. Unmatched junction bases numbered 13, after V lost 5 bases and J lost 2 bases. The DNA for the CDR3 is TGTGCCAGCAGCGCGACCCGACTAGCGGGAGGGCCAGGGCAAGAGACCCAGTACTTC. It is translated as CASSATRLAGGPGQETQYF.

This clone came up a few times. This chain connects TRBV27 to TRBJ2-1, with a tentative D call TRBD2 (5 bases). This CDR3 is built from 15 residues. V gave up 2 bases and J gave up 8 bases, with 16 bases separating them. The germline gives CDR1 MNHEY, CDR2 SMNVEV (reference sequence). The CDR3 here is CASSLARTGLDEQFF. The CDR3 DNA reads TGTGCCAGCAGTTTAGCCAGGACTGGGCTGGATGAGCAGTTCTTC.

The rearrangement joins TRBV30 to TRBJ1-5; TRBD1 agrees at 10 bases. The germline CDR1 and CDR2 sequences are GTSNPN and SVGIG (reference sequence). The CDR3 sequence is 16 residues long. The V gene end was trimmed by 0 bases and the J gene end by 7 bases; junction bases not matched to a gene: 9. CDR3: CAWSVPGQGNGQPQHF. Written as DNA, the CDR3 is TGTGCCTGGAGTGTACCGGGACAGGGGAACGGACAGCCCCAGCATTTT.

The rearrangement uses TRBV25-1 and TRBJ1-4, with 10 bases matching TRBD1. CDR3 length: 14 residues. V lost 11 bases, J lost 8 bases, and 11 bases stayed unmatched. Germline loops: CDR1 MGHDK, CDR2 SYGVNS. The CDR3 sequence is CACSKTGGKEKLFF. The CDR3 nucleotides read TGTGCCTGTTCCAAGACAGGGGGCAAAGAAAAACTGTTTTTT.

The chain couples TRBV18 to TRBJ1-1; 10 bases match TRBD1. CDR1 is KGHSH, CDR2 LQKENI, per germline. Trimming took 3 bases from V and 4 from J; bases not matched to a gene: 17. CDR3 length: 19 residues. CDR3 DNA sequence: TGTGCCAGCTCACCTTTCCCCGGGACAGGGGAAGAGGGGTCCACTGAAGCTTTCTTT. This translates into CASSPFPGTGEEGSTEAFF.

In regard to this clone: Different DNA sequences within this sample yield the same CDR3. V usage is TRBV6-1 and J usage is TRBJ1-2; 7 bases match TRBD1. The CDR3 totals 13 residues. CDR1 is MNHNS, CDR2 SASEGT, per germline. V gave up 6 bases and J gave up 3 bases; unmatched junction bases: 4. The CDR3 sequence: CASSVTGDYGYTF. The CDR3 DNA follows: TGTGCCAGCAGCGTCACAGGGGACTATGGCTACACCTTC.

This clone is a singleton in its sample. The rearrangement joins TRBV29-1 to TRBJ2-2, with D maybe TRBD2 (5 bases). Germline V gene sequence: CDR1 SQVTM, CDR2 ANQGSEA. The CDR3 is 15 amino acids. V was shortened by 4 bases and J by 1 base, with 13 bases between the two germline ends. CDR3 bases: TGCAGCGTTGGGTCCGGACTTAAGAACACCGGGGAGCTGTTTTTT. Its protein product is CSVGSGLKNTGELFF.

This clone is a singleton in its sample. The chain employs TRBV5-4 and TRBJ2-3; 7 positions agree with TRBD1. The CDR3 extends over 15 amino acids. Germline V CDR1 and CDR2: SGHNT, YYREEE (reference sequence). The V and J ends lost 0 bases and 2 bases, in that order; junction bases with no gene match: 3. CDR3 amino acids: CASSLGQGVTDTQYF. The CDR3 nucleotides read TGTGCCAGCAGCTTGGGGCAGGGGGTCACAGATACGCAGTATTTT.

The chain joins TRBV4-1 to TRBJ2-7, with TRBD1 matching over 7 bases. V shed 1 base, J shed 0 bases, and the junction held 6 bases outside the gene matches. The CDR3 has 16 amino acids. Germline assignment: CDR1 MGHRA and CDR2 YSYEKL. The CDR3 nucleotides read TGCGCCAGCAGCCAAGCTTCAGACAGGGTCTCCTACGAGCAGTACTTC. Its translation is CASSQASDRVSYEQYF.

With respect to this clone: A read error may account for a junction end that differs from germline. The chain uses TRBV25-1 and TRBJ1-2, with D tentatively TRBD1 (6 bases). The CDR3 totals 11 residues. The germline V gene has CDR1 MGHDK and CDR2 SYGVNS. Written as DNA, the CDR3 is TGTGCCAGCAGTGAATATGGGGGCTACCCCTTC. Translation: CASSEYGGYPF.

The chain uses TRBV9 and TRBJ2-7; TRBD1 agrees at 7 bases. Per germline, CDR1 SGDLS and CDR2 YYNGEE. This CDR3 has 15 residues. The V gene end was trimmed by 1 base and the J gene end by 2 bases; junction bases not matched to a gene: 6. The CDR3: CASSVTPGQTYEQYF. The DNA for the CDR3 is TGTGCCAGCAGCGTAACCCCGGGACAGACCTACGAGCAGTACTTC.

The V and J genes are TRBV27 and TRBJ2-7; a weak D match, TRBD2 (6 bases). CDR3 length: 13 amino acids. Deletions cut 6 bases from V and 1 base from J, with 10 bases between. The germline CDR1 and CDR2 sequences are MNHEY and SMNVEV (reference sequence). Written as DNA, the CDR3 is TGTGCCAGCAGCCGAGCGGGTTCCTACGAGCAGTACTTC. It is translated as CASSRAGSYEQYF.

This clone showed up just once. The chain recombines TRBV18 with TRBJ1-1; unclear D gene. Trimming took off 3 bases at V and 2 bases at J, with 4 bases between the two ends. Per germline, CDR1 KGHSH and CDR2 LQKENI. This CDR3 has 12 amino acids. Here the CDR3 reads CASSPPNTEAFF. The CDR3, as DNA: TGTGCCAGCTCACCCCCTAACACTGAAGCTTTCTTT.

The rearrangement joins TRBV9 to TRBJ2-5; D possibly corresponds to TRBD1 (5 bases). The germline CDR1 and CDR2 sequences are SGDLS and YYNGEE. This CDR3 is built from 14 residues. Trimming removed 0 bases from V and 1 base from J, with 7 bases in between. The CDR3 protein is CASSVGQPQETQYF. Here the CDR3 DNA reads TGTGCCAGCAGCGTAGGACAGCCCCAAGAGACCCAGTACTTC.

The chain is built from TRBV7-9 and TRBJ1-1; unclear D gene. CDR1 and CDR2 (germline): SEHNR, FQNEAQ (reference sequence). Trimming shortened V by 2 bases and J by 10 bases, and 11 bases separated the two germline ends. The CDR3 runs 12 residues. The CDR3 DNA reads as TGTGCCAGCAGCTTACTTGGGAGTAGAGCTTTCTTT. Residues: CASSLLGSRAFF.

The DNA for the CDR3 is TGTGCCAGCAGCTTCGCCGGGAGGCGTGCCGATGAGCAGTTCTTC. Its protein product is CASSFAGRRADEQFF. V gene TRBV7-9 combines with J gene TRBJ2-1; 7 nucleotides match TRBD2. The CDR3 spans 15 residues. J lost 8 bases, V lost 3 bases, and 10 bases had no gene match. The germline V gene encodes CDR1 SEHNR and CDR2 FQNEAQ (reference sequence).

In its sample, this clone was seen a few times. The chain has TRBV10-2 and TRBJ2-5, with D possibly matching TRBD2 (5 bases). The CDR3 is 15 residues long. Trimming shortened V by 0 bases and J by 7 bases, and 15 bases separated the two germline ends. Germline V CDR1 and CDR2: WSHSY, SAAADI. The CDR3 DNA follows: TGCGCCAGCAGTGAGTCGCCGGACTCTCGGGGGACCCAGTACTTC. Its protein is CASSESPDSRGTQYF.

This chain joins TRBV27 and TRBJ1-5; 8 bases agree with TRBD1. This CDR3 is 15 amino acids long. J was trimmed by 5 bases and V by 3 bases; bases with no gene match: 6. Germline CDR1 is MNHEY and CDR2 is SMNVEV (reference sequence). CDR3 nucleotide sequence: TGTGCCAGCAGTTTGACAGGGGTTGGAGATCAGCCCCAGCATTTT. Translating gives CASSLTGVGDQPQHF.

This rearrangement joins TRBV9 to TRBJ2-1; D remains unclear. V was shortened by 0 bases and J by 8 bases, with 6 bases between the two germline ends. The CDR3 contains 12 residues. Germline loops: CDR1 SGDLS, CDR2 YYNGEE. The CDR3 here is CASSVGSDEQFF. The CDR3 DNA reads TGTGCCAGCAGCGTAGGGAGTGATGAGCAGTTCTTC. Full variable domain (remainder filled in from reference TRBV9 and TRBJ2-1): DSGVTQTPKHLITATGQRVTLRCSPRSGDLSVYWYQQSLDQGLQFLIQYYNGEERAKGNILERFSAQQFPDLHSELNLSSLELGDSALYFCASSVGSDEQFFGPGTRLTVL.

The rearrangement links TRBV15 to TRBJ2-5, with D perhaps TRBD2 (5 bases). This CDR3 is built from 12 residues. CDR1 and CDR2 from the germline V gene are LNHNV and YYDKDF (reference sequence). The V gene lost 6 bases and the J gene lost 7 bases, with 12 bases spanning the gap. The CDR3 bases are TGTGCCACCAGTAAGGCCCGGGGGACCCAGTACTTC. Its protein is CATSKARGTQYF. The full variable domain, completed using reference TRBV15 and TRBJ2-5, is DAMVIQNPRYQVTQFGKPVTLSCSQTLNHNVMYWYQQKSSQAPKLLFHYYDKDFNNEADTPDNFQSRRPNTSFCFLDIRSPGLGDTAMYLCATSKARGTQYFGPGTRLLVL.

The chain links TRBV2 to TRBJ2-7; 11 positions match TRBD1. V trimming: 6 bases; J trimming: 4 bases; junction bases outside the gene matches: 5. The length of the CDR3 is 14 residues. Germline loops: CDR1 SNHLY, CDR2 FYNNEI. The CDR3 DNA reads TGTGCCAGCAGAGGGGACAGGGGGACGTACGAGCAGTACTTC. Translation: CASRGDRGTYEQYF. Together with reference TRBV2 and TRBJ2-7, the CDR3 gives the full variable domain: EPEVTQTPSHQVTQMGQEVILRCVPISNHLYFYWYRQILGQKVEFLVSFYNNEISEKSEIFDDQFSVERPDGSNFTLKIRSTKLEDSAMYFCASRGDRGTYEQYFGPGTRLTVT.

This chain connects TRBV9 to TRBJ2-7; TRBD2 matches 8 bases. The junction had 11 bases not matched to a gene; V was cut back by 4 bases and J by 5 bases. CDR3 length: 15 amino acids. CDR1 SGDLS and CDR2 YYNGEE come from the germline V gene. CDR3 in amino acids: CASSPGGGKQDEQYF. As DNA, the CDR3 is TGTGCCAGCAGCCCCGGGGGGGGGAAACAAGACGAGCAGTACTTC. The full variable domain, completed using reference TRBV9 and TRBJ2-7, is DSGVTQTPKHLITATGQRVTLRCSPRSGDLSVYWYQQSLDQGLQFLIQYYNGEERAKGNILERFSAQQFPDLHSELNLSSLELGDSALYFCASSPGGGKQDEQYFGPGTRLTVT.